This T cell receptor (beta chain) is drawn from a study of T cell repertoires in cytomegalovirus infection. TCRdb passed the reads through MiXCR, listing each CDR3 protein once. The sample includes approximately 400,000 distinct CDR3 sequences, roughly 30% of them seen just once. Germline V gives CDR1 SGHTA, CDR2 FQGNSA. The CDR3 loop spans 15 amino acids. A remark on this clonotype: At one end, the junction sequence differs from germline, possibly due to a read error.

The sequence derives from a human donor in good health (CMV status not recorded). Some clones in this sample may be carry-over from other donors' samples. This chain links TRBV7-2 with TRBJ2-7, with 11 bases lining up with TRBD2. What was sequenced was PBMCs. CDR3 nucleotides: TGTGCCAGCAGCACTAGCGGGGGTAGCTCCTACGAGCAGTCCTTC. Its translation: CASSTSGGSSYEQSF.